This T cell receptor beta chain originates from a study of T cell responses to AZD1222 COVID-19 vaccine. Broader study findings: Sampling captured repertoires only after the peak T cell response.

Assay used: immunoSEQ multiplex PCR; TCRdb lists only in-frame clones, some missing. The sample comprises 140,000 to 150,000 clones, approximately 90% of which are singletons, and about 4.7% rests with the top ten. This CDR3 region has 14 residues. V lost 0 bases, J lost 4 bases, and 9 bases lay in between. Germline V CDR1 and CDR2: LGHNA, YSLEER. As concerns this clone: Its antigen remains unknown.

The sequence came from an adult in good health. This specimen consisted of peripheral blood, obtained on day 0 of AZD1222 vaccination. The rearrangement uses TRBV4-3 and TRBJ2-5; D is ambiguous. The CDR3 bases are TGCGCCAGCAGCCAAGAGGCCAGTGCAGAGACCCAGTACTTC. Translated, it gives CASSQEASAETQYF.